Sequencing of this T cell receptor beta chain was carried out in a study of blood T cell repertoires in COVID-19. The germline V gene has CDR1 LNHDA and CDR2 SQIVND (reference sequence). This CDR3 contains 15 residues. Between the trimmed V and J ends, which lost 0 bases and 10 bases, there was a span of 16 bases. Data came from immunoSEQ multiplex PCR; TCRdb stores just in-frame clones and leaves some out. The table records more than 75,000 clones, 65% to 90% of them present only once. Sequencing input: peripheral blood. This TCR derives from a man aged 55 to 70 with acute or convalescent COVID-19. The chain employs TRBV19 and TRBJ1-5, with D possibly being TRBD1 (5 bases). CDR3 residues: CASSIEGREADPQHF. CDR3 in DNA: TGTGCCAGTAGTATAGAAGGCAGGGAGGCGGATCCCCAGCATTTT.